Each of the 29 T cell receptor beta chains below was sequenced from the same sample in a study of T cell changes during pregnancy in multiple sclerosis. The assay was immunoSEQ multiplex PCR, and TCRdb's table has in-frame clones only and misses some. The sample contains roughly 100,000 clones, roughly nine tenths of which appear only once. This specimen consisted of peripheral blood, obtained after pregnancy. All receptors derive from a female donor in good health, enrolled as a control in a pregnancy study.

This clone was detected only once. The chain is built from TRBV2 and TRBJ2-5; no definite D call. This CDR3 has 14 residues. With 6 bases removed from V and 5 bases from J, the gap between germline ends came to 16 bases. CDR1 SNHLY and CDR2 FYNNEI come from the germline V gene. In DNA, the CDR3 is TGTGCCAGCAGACCAGAACGATTCGGGGAGACCCAGTACTTC. Protein sequence: CASRPERFGETQYF.

The rearrangement links TRBV19 to TRBJ2-1; TRBD1 agrees at 7 bases. Unmatched junction bases numbered 6, after V lost 7 bases and J lost 0 bases. CDR3 length equals 15 residues. Germline V gene data show CDR1 as LNHDA and CDR2 as SQIVND (reference sequence). The DNA for the CDR3 is TGTGCCAGTACCCCGGGACAGTACTCCTACAATGAGCAGTTCTTC. The encoded protein is CASTPGQYSYNEQFF.

This chain connects TRBV19 to TRBJ1-2, with TRBD1 matching 9 bases. Germline lookup yields CDR1 LNHDA and CDR2 SQIVND (reference sequence). The CDR3 runs to 13 residues. Trimming took 4 bases from V and 5 from J; bases not matched to a gene: 2. Written as DNA, the CDR3 is TGTGCCAGTAGTAGAGGGACAGGGTATGGCTACACCTTC. This encodes CASSRGTGYGYTF.

V and J are TRBV9 and TRBJ1-2; D perhaps matches TRBD1 (5 bases). CDR3 length equals 14 residues. Trimming took 5 bases from V and 8 from J, leaving 19 bases between them. Germline V gene data show CDR1 as SGDLS and CDR2 as YYNGEE. The CDR3 DNA is TGTGCCAGCAGACCGGGGGACGGACTTCAGGGCTACACCTTC. It yields the protein CASRPGDGLQGYTF. The full variable domain, in which reference TRBV9 and TRBJ1-2 provide the parts outside the CDR3, is DSGVTQTPKHLITATGQRVTLRCSPRSGDLSVYWYQQSLDQGLQFLIQYYNGEERAKGNILERFSAQQFPDLHSELNLSSLELGDSALYFCASRPGDGLQGYTFGSGTRLTVV.

The CDR3, as DNA: TGCAGTGCCGAGATGAACACTGAAGCTTTCTTT. It codes for CSAEMNTEAFF. The chain combines TRBV20-1 with TRBJ1-1, with D hard to call. V shed 6 bases and J shed 0 bases, with 5 bases lying between them. The CDR3 contains 11 residues. Germline V gene lookup returns CDR1 DFQATT and CDR2 SNEGSKA (reference sequence).

The V gene is TRBV28, the J gene TRBJ1-5, with 9 bases aligning to TRBD1. V shed 1 base and J 7 bases; nucleotides not matched to a gene: 5. The CDR3 consists of 15 residues. Germline CDR1 reads MDHEN; CDR2 reads SYDVKM. CDR3 protein: CASSLSTGGGQPQHF. The CDR3 nucleotides are TGTGCCAGCAGTTTATCCACAGGGGGCGGACAGCCCCAGCATTTT.

V is TRBV27 and J is TRBJ2-7; TRBD1 aligns across 7 bases. This CDR3 region has 13 residues. The junction had 1 base not matched to a gene; V was cut back by 3 bases and J by 2 bases. Looked up from germline, CDR1 is MNHEY and CDR2 is SMNVEV (reference sequence). The CDR3 region is CASSLGQTYEQYF. CDR3 nucleotides: TGTGCCAGCAGTTTGGGACAGACCTACGAGCAGTACTTC.

The CDR3 region is CASTPSGNYGYTF. The CDR3 DNA follows: TGTGCCAGCACCCCCTCCGGGAACTATGGCTACACCTTC. The chain couples TRBV6-5 to TRBJ1-2; D unresolved. The CDR3 spans 13 residues. Germline V gene lookup returns CDR1 MNHEY and CDR2 SVGAGI. Trimming took off 7 bases at V and 2 bases at J, with 11 bases between the two ends.

The chain is built from TRBV9 and TRBJ2-3; 8 nucleotides agree with TRBD2. CDR3 length equals 17 residues. Germline assignment: CDR1 SGDLS and CDR2 YYNGEE. J lost 2 bases, V lost 4 bases, and 12 bases had no gene match. Written as DNA, the CDR3 is TGTGCCAGCAGCTTTCCCCAGCGGGGGCCGTCCACAGATACGCAGTATTTT. Amino acid sequence: CASSFPQRGPSTDTQYF.

The chain combines TRBV5-6 with TRBJ2-5; D gene unclear. CDR3 size: 14 residues. Germline V gene lookup returns CDR1 SGHDT and CDR2 YYEEEE. V was shortened by 1 base and J by 2 bases, with 9 bases between the two germline ends. CDR3 sequence: CASSLLTGQETQYF. The CDR3 coding sequence is TGTGCCAGCAGCTTGCTTACGGGTCAAGAGACCCAGTACTTC.

This chain connects TRBV2 to TRBJ2-7, with D perhaps matching TRBD1 (6 bases). Germline V CDR1 and CDR2: SNHLY, FYNNEI. The CDR3 consists of 13 residues. V was shortened by 6 bases and J by 2 bases, with 11 bases between the two germline ends. The CDR3 is CASRGDKAYEQYF. The DNA for the CDR3 is TGTGCCAGCAGAGGGGACAAAGCCTACGAGCAGTACTTC.

The chain employs TRBV6-5 and TRBJ1-5, with D hard to call. Germline V lookup: CDR1 MNHEY, CDR2 SVGAGI. The V end was cut by 0 bases, the J end by 4 bases, with 10 bases between. The length of the CDR3 is 15 residues. The CDR3: CASSYSGPGNQPQHF. CDR3 DNA sequence: TGTGCCAGCAGTTACTCAGGGCCGGGGAATCAGCCCCAGCATTTT.

The V call is TRBV6-1, the J call TRBJ1-6, with a tentative D call TRBD1 (6 bases). The ends were cut back, 2 bases at V and 2 bases at J, with 10 bases in the middle. CDR3 size: 16 residues. The V gene's germline CDR1 is MNHNS and CDR2 SASEGT. CDR3 in amino acids: CASSERGGPYNSPLHF. Here the CDR3 DNA reads TGTGCCAGCAGTGAAAGGGGGGGGCCCTATAATTCACCCCTCCACTTT.

The genes are TRBV11-1 and TRBJ1-6; D might be TRBD1 (5 bases). The CDR3 extends over 15 amino acids. In germline, CDR1 is SGHAT, CDR2 FQDESV (reference sequence). V lost 2 bases and J lost 1, with 6 bases in between. The CDR3 sequence: CASSLQGSYNSPLHF. CDR3 bases: TGTGCCAGCAGCTTACAGGGATCCTATAATTCACCCCTCCACTTT.

V is TRBV19 and J is TRBJ1-6, with no clear D. The CDR3 is 17 amino acids. V was clipped by 5 bases and J by 3 bases, with 17 bases between them. CDR1 LNHDA and CDR2 SQIVND come from the germline V gene (reference sequence). CDR3 amino acids: CASSPYSSSLYNSPLHF. CDR3 nucleotide sequence: TGTGCCAGTAGTCCCTACTCCTCGAGCCTCTATAATTCACCCCTCCACTTT.

The chain recombines TRBV5-6 with TRBJ1-4; TRBD1 matches 8 bases. Germline values: CDR1 SGHDT, CDR2 YYEEEE. The length of the CDR3 is 14 residues. With 0 bases clipped from V and 7 bases from J, the junction kept 2 bases outside the gene matches. The CDR3 loop is CASSLGQGLEKLFF. CDR3 DNA sequence: TGTGCCAGCAGCTTGGGACAGGGGCTTGAAAAACTGTTTTTT. Looking up the rest from reference TRBV5-6 and TRBJ1-4 gives the full variable domain: DAGVTQSPTHLIKTRGQQVTLRCSPKSGHDTVSWYQQALGQGPQFIFQYYEEEERQRGNFPDRFSGHQFPNYSSELNVNALLLGDSALYLCASSLGQGLEKLFFGSGTQLSVL.

The chain has TRBV6-5 and TRBJ2-1, with D possibly TRBD1 on 5 matching bases. The V gene's germline CDR1 is MNHEY and CDR2 SVGAGI. Trimming took 6 bases from V and 9 from J, leaving 12 bases between them. The CDR3 covers 12 residues. CDR3 region: CASSATAGEQFF. In DNA, the CDR3 is TGTGCCAGCAGCGCGACAGCCGGTGAGCAGTTCTTC.

Regarding this clone: Other DNA sequences of this sample code for an identical CDR3. This chain's CDR3 is CASSLVREPYEQYF. CDR3 in DNA: TGCGCCAGCAGCTTAGTTAGGGAGCCCTACGAGCAGTACTTC. J is TRBJ2-7 and V is TRBV5-1; tentatively, D is TRBD2 (5 bases). Looked up from germline, CDR1 is SGHRS and CDR2 is YFSETQ. Trimming left V 2 bases short and J 2 bases short, with 11 bases between. The CDR3 length is 14 residues.

The V gene is TRBV9, the J gene TRBJ2-2, with D perhaps matching TRBD2 (6 bases). Germline V CDR1 and CDR2: SGDLS, YYNGEE. V dropped 4 bases and J dropped 3 bases, with 13 bases sitting between them. This CDR3 spans 15 amino acids. The CDR3 here is CASSQDQRDTGELFF. The CDR3 nucleotides are TGTGCCAGCAGCCAGGACCAGCGGGACACCGGGGAGCTGTTTTTT.

The chain employs TRBV5-4 and TRBJ1-2, with 12 nucleotides matching TRBD1. Germline CDR1 and CDR2: SGHNT and YYREEE (reference sequence). The CDR3 is 15 residues long. V lost 2 bases, J lost 8 bases, and 7 bases stayed unmatched. The CDR3 DNA reads TGTGCCAGCAGCTTATGGGGACAGGGGGCTGACGGCTACACCTTC. Amino acid sequence: CASSLWGQGADGYTF.

The chain couples TRBV10-3 to TRBJ1-5; D may be TRBD1 (6 bases). Germline lookup yields CDR1 ENHRY and CDR2 SYGVKD. The germline V and J ends were trimmed by 3 bases and 3 bases, with 12 bases remaining between them. The CDR3 totals 15 residues. CDR3 loop: CAISDGGPVNQPQHF. In DNA form, the CDR3 reads TGTGCCATCAGTGACGGGGGGCCAGTCAATCAGCCCCAGCATTTT.

The gene calls are TRBV27 and TRBJ1-2; 7 bases map to TRBD1. CDR1 MNHEY and CDR2 SMNVEV come from the germline V gene (reference sequence). The CDR3 has 14 residues. V lost 4 bases to trimming and J lost 5 bases; unmatched junction nucleotides: 7. Here the CDR3 DNA reads TGTGCCAGCAGTTACAGGGGCAGCTTGTATGGCTACACCTTC. Its protein is CASSYRGSLYGYTF.

This clone has just a few counts. The chain couples TRBV5-6 to TRBJ2-3; D is unclear. Germline CDR1 SGHDT, CDR2 YYEEEE. This CDR3 region has 14 residues. The ends were cut back, 0 bases at V and 4 bases at J, with 9 bases in the middle. The DNA for the CDR3 is TGTGCCAGCAGCTTGGGGGCTGGCCCAGATACGCAGTATTTT. It is translated as CASSLGAGPDTQYF.

J is TRBJ2-7 and V is TRBV7-8; D ambiguous. Between the trimmed V and J ends, which lost 0 bases and 4 bases, there was a span of 4 bases. This CDR3 is built from 12 residues. In germline, CDR1 is SGHVS, CDR2 FQNEAQ. CDR3 loop: CASSLATYEQYF. In nucleotides, the CDR3 is TGTGCCAGCAGCTTAGCGACTTACGAGCAGTACTTC. Full variable domain (remainder filled in from reference TRBV7-8 and TRBJ2-7): GAGVSQSPRYKVAKRGQDVALRCDPISGHVSLFWYQQALGQGPEFLTYFQNEAQLDKSGLPSDRFFAERPEGSVSTLKIQRTQQEDSAVYLCASSLATYEQYFGPGTRLTVT.

CDR3 region: CASSLSGGYEQYF. The CDR3 DNA follows: TGTGCCAGCAGCTTGAGCGGGGGCTACGAGCAGTACTTC. The rearrangement joins TRBV7-2 to TRBJ2-7; 8 positions match TRBD2. Germline V CDR1 and CDR2: SGHTA, FQGNSA. The CDR3 covers 13 residues. The ends lost 3 bases at V and 3 bases at J; junction bases unmatched: 1. Variable domain in full (rest from reference TRBV7-2 and TRBJ2-7): GAGVSQSPSNKVTEKGKDVELRCDPISGHTALYWYRQSLGQGLEFLIYFQGNSAPDKSGLPSDRFSAERTGGSVSTLTIQRTQQEDSAVYLCASSLSGGYEQYFGPGTRLTVT.

The genes are TRBV5-1 and TRBJ2-1, with 10 bases identical to TRBD1. Germline V CDR1 and CDR2: SGHRS, YFSETQ. Unmatched junction bases numbered 2, after V lost 0 bases and J lost 8 bases. This CDR3 comprises 14 residues. CDR3 bases: TGCGCCAGCAGCTTGGGGGACAGGGGCGATGAGCAGTTCTTC. Amino acids: CASSLGDRGDEQFF.

The V call is TRBV9, the J call TRBJ2-1, with 10 nucleotides matching TRBD2. Unmatched junction bases numbered 9, after V lost 0 bases and J lost 6 bases. Germline CDR1 is SGDLS and CDR2 is YYNGEE. This CDR3 has 17 amino acids. The CDR3 nucleotides read TGTGCCAGCAGCGTAGGTCCTCTAGCGGGGGTCGGCAATGAGCAGTTCTTC. This translates into CASSVGPLAGVGNEQFF.

This chain joins TRBV5-4 and TRBJ1-2, with a tentative D call TRBD1 (5 bases). This CDR3 has 14 residues. Germline V CDR1 and CDR2: SGHNT, YYREEE (reference sequence). Trimming took 4 bases from V and 3 from J, leaving 13 bases between them. CDR3 bases: TGTGCCAGCAGCGCCCAGGGCGCGGACTATGGCTACACCTTC. It specifies CASSAQGADYGYTF.

This clone was seen once. V and J are TRBV28 and TRBJ1-4, with D perhaps TRBD1 (6 bases). V shed 1 base and J shed 2 bases, with 14 bases lying between them. The CDR3 length is 17 residues. Germline CDR1 reads MDHEN; CDR2 reads SYDVKM. The CDR3 coding sequence is TGTGCCAGCAGTTTATTGGGGGCAGGGAGCACTAATGAAAAACTGTTTTTT. Translating it yields CASSLLGAGSTNEKLFF.